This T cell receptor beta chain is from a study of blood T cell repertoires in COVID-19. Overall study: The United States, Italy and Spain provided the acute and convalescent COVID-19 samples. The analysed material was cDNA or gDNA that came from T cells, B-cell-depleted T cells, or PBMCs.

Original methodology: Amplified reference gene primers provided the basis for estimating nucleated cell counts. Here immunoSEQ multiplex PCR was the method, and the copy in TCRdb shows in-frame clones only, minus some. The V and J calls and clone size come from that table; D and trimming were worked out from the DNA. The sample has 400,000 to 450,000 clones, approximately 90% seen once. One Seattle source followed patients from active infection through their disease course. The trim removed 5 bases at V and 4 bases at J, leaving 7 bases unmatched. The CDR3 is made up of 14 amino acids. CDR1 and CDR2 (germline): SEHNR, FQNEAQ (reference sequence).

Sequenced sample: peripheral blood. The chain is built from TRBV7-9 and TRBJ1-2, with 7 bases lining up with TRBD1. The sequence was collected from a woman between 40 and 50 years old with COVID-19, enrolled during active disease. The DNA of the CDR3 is TGTGCCAGCAGCCCAAACAGGGGCCTCTATGGCTACACCTTC. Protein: CASSPNRGLYGYTF.